The present TCR beta chain was sequenced within a study of metastatic and nonmetastatic thyroid tumors. Points from the study as a whole: It was reportedly found that TCR beta diversity was significantly higher in malignant thyroid tumors than in benign nodules, a difference seen in both blood and tumor samples.

Using MiXCR, TCRdb reanalyzed the PCR reads. The repertoire holds about 40,000 clones, with about a sixth as singletons. All patients were untreated before thyroid surgery. This clone has more than one count but fewer than ten. What it binds is not known. Losses at the gene ends were 4 bases for V and 4 bases for J; bases not matched to a gene: 11. CDR1 and CDR2 (germline): LGHNA, YNFKEQ. The CDR3 runs 18 residues. The clonotype was recovered from a female donor with papillary thyroid cancer or a benign thyroid nodule (not recorded which). Some clones in this sample may be carry-over from other donors' samples. The sequencing input was blood. The gene calls are TRBV4-2 and TRBJ2-3; 13 nucleotides agree with TRBD2. In DNA form, the CDR3 reads TGTGCCAGCAGCCGGACTAGCGGGGGTGCCCTAAGATCAGATACGCAGTATTTT. The encoded protein is CASSRTSGGALRSDTQYF.